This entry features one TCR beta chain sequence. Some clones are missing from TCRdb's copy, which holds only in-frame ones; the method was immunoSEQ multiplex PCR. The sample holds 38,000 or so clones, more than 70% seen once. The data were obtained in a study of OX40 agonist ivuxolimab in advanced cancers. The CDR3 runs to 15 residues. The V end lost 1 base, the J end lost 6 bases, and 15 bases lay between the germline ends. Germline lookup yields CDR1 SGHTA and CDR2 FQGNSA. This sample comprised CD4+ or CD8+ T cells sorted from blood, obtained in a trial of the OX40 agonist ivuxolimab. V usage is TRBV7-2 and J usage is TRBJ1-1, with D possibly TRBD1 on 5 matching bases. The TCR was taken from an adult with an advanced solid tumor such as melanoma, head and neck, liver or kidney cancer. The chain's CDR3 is CASSLVVFTGSEAFF. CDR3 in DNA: TGTGCCAGCAGCTTAGTAGTATTTACAGGCTCTGAAGCTTTCTTT.